This T cell receptor (beta chain) emerged from a study of cytotoxic CD8 clonotypes in ibrutinib-treated CLL. As for the study in general: Of a cohort that held about a dozen relapsed/refractory and roughly 14 treatment-naive patients, about 18 were IGHV unmutated. Study-wide points: Clonality at baseline surpassed age-matched healthy donors and tracked circulating CD8+ T-cell counts.

Repertoires were generated with immunoSEQ multiplex PCR, while TCRdb's copy carries only in-frame clones and drops some. The repertoire holds tens of thousands of clones, with around nine tenths as singletons. Of note for this clone: Its target is unknown.

The CDR3 extends over 14 amino acids. Germline CDR1 and CDR2: SNHLY and FYNNEI. With 4 bases removed from V and 4 bases from J, the gap between germline ends came to 12 bases. J is TRBJ2-3 and V is TRBV2; D tentatively reads TRBD1 or TRBD2 (6 bases each). This TCR came from a human donor with chronic lymphocytic leukemia. The sequencing here drew on PBMCs, taken after 12 months of ibrutinib treatment. CDR3 nucleotides: TGTGCCAGCAGTGGGCCAGGGGAGGCAGATACGCAGTATTTT. Its translation is CASSGPGEADTQYF. Full variable domain (rest looked up from reference TRBV2 and TRBJ2-3): EPEVTQTPSHQVTQMGQEVILRCVPISNHLYFYWYRQILGQKVEFLVSFYNNEISEKSEIFDDQFSVERPDGSNFTLKIRSTKLEDSAMYFCASSGPGEADTQYFGPGTRLTVL.